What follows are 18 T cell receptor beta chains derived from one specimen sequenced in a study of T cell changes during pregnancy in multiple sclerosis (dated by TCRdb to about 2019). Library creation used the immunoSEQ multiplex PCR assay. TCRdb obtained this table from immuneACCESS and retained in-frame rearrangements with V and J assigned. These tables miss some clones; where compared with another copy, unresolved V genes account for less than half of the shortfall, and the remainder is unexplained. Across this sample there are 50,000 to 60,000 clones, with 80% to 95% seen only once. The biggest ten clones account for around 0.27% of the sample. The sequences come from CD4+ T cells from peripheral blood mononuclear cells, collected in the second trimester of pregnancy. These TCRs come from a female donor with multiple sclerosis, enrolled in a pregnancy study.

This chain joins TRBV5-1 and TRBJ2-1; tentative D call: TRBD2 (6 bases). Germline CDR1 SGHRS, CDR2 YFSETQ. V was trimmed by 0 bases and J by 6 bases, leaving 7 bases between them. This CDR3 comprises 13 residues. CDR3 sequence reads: CASSLDGSNEQFF. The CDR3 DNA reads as TGCGCCAGCAGCTTGGACGGGAGCAATGAGCAGTTCTTC.

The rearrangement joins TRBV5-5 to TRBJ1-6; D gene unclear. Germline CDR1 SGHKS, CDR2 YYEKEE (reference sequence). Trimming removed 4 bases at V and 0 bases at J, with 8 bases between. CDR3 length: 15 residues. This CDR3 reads CASSTLSSYNSPLHF. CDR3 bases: TGTGCCAGCAGCACACTATCCTCCTATAATTCACCCCTCCACTTT.

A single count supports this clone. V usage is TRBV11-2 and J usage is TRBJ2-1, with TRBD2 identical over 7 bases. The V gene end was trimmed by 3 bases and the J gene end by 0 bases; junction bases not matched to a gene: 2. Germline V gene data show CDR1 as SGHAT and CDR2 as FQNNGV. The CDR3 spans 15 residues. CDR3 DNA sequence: TGTGCCAGCAGCTTTGGGGGGGACTCCTACAATGAGCAGTTCTTC. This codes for CASSFGGDSYNEQFF.

CDR3 protein: CASRGQGGVGGYTF. The CDR3 DNA sequence: TGTGCCAGTAGGGGCCAGGGAGGTGTGGGTGGCTACACCTTC. The rearrangement joins TRBV19 to TRBJ1-2; D might be TRBD1 (5 bases). V lost 6 bases and J lost 7, with 18 bases in between. Germline lookup yields CDR1 LNHDA and CDR2 SQIVND (reference sequence). The CDR3 is made up of 14 amino acids.

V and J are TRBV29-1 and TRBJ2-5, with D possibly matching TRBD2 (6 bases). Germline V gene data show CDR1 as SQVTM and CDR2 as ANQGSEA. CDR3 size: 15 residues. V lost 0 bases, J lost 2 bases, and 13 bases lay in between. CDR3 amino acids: CSVEDRSGPQETQYF. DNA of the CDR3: TGCAGCGTTGAAGATCGAAGCGGGCCGCAAGAGACCCAGTACTTC.

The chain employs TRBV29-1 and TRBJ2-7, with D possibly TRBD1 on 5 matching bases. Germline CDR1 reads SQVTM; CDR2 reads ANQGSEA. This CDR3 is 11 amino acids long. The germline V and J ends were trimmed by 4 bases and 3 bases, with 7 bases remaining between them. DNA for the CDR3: TGCAGCGTTGGAGACAGCTACGAGCAGTACTTC. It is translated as CSVGDSYEQYF.

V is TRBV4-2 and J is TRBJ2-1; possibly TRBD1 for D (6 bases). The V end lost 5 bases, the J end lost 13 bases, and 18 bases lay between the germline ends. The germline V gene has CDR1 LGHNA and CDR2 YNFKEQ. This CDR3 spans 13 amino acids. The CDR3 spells CASSKFGGAVQFF. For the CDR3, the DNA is TGTGCCAGCAGCAAATTTGGGGGCGCGGTCCAGTTCTTC.

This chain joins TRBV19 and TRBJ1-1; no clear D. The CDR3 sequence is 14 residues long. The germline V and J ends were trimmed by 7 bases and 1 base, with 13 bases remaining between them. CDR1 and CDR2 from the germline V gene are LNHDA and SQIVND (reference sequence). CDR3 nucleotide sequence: TGTGCCAGTACCCCCAGTTGGAGGAACACTGAAGCTTTCTTT. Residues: CASTPSWRNTEAFF. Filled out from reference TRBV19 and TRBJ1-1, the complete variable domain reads DGGITQSPKYLFRKEGQNVTLSCEQNLNHDAMYWYRQDPGQGLRLIYYSQIVNDFQKGDIAEGYSVSREKKESFPLTVTSAQKNPTAFYLCASTPSWRNTEAFFGQGTRLTVV.

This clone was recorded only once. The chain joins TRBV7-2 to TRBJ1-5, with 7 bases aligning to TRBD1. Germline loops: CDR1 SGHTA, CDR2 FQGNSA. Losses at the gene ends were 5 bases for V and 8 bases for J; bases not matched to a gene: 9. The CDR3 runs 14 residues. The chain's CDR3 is CASSLLTGKKPQHF. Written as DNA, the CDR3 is TGTGCCAGCAGCCTCCTGACAGGGAAGAAGCCCCAGCATTTT.

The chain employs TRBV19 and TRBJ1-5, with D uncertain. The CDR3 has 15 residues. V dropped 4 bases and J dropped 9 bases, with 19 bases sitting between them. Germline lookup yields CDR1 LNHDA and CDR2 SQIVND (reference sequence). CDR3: CASSTNDLGERPQHF. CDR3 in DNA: TGTGCCAGTAGTACAAACGACCTTGGGGAGAGGCCCCAGCATTTT.

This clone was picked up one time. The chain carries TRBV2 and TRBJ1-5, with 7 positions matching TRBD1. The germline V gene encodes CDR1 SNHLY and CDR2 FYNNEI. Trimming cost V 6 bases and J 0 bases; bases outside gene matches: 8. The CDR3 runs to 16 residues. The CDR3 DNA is TGTGCCAGCAGCGGGACAGAGGTGTTTAGCAATCAGCCCCAGCATTTT. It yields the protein CASSGTEVFSNQPQHF.

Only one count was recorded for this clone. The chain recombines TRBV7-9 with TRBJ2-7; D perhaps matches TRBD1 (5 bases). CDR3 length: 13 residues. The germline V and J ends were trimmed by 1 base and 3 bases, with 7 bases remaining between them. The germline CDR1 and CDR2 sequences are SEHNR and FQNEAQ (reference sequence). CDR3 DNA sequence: TGTGCCAGCAGCTTAGACAGGTTCTACGAGCAGTACTTC. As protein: CASSLDRFYEQYF.

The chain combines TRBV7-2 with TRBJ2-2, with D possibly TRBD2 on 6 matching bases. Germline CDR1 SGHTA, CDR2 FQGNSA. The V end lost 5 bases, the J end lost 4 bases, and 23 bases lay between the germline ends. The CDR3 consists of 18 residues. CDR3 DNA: TGTGCCAGCAGCCCCTCTGGGACTGCCTTAACGACCACCGGGGAGCTGTTTTTT. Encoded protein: CASSPSGTALTTTGELFF.

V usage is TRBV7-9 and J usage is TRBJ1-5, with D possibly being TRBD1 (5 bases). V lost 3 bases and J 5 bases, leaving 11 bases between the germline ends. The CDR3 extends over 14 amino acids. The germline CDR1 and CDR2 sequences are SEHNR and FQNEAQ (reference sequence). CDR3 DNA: TGTGCCAGCAGCTTGGGAGGGGAGGATCAGCCCCAGCATTTT. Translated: CASSLGGEDQPQHF.

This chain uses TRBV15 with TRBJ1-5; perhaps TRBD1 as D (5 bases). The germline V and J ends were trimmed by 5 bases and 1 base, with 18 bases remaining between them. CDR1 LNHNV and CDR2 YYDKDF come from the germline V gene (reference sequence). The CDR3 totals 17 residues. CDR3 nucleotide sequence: TGTGCCACCAGCCGAGCTGGGTGGGGGGGAAGCAATCAGCCCCAGCATTTT. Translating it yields CATSRAGWGGSNQPQHF.

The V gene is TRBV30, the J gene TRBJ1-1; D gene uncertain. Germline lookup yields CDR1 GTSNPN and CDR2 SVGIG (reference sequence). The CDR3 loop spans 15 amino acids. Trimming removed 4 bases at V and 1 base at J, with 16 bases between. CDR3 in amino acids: CAWTLGIVANTEAFF. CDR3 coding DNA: TGTGCCTGGACCCTCGGGATAGTCGCGAACACTGAAGCTTTCTTT.

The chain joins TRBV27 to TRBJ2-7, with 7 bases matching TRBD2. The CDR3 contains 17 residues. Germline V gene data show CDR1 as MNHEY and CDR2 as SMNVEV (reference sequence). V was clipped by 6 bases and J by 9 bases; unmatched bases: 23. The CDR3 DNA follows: TGTGCCAGCAGCCCGTGGAGGGCGAGGGAAAATCGCGGGGGGCAGTACTTC. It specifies CASSPWRARENRGGQYF.

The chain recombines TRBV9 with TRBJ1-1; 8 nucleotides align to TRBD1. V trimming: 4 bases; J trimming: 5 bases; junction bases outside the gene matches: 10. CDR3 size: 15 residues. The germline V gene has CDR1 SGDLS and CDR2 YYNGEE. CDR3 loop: CASSPQGAGVTEAFF. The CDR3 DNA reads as TGTGCCAGCAGCCCCCAGGGGGCAGGGGTTACTGAAGCTTTCTTT.